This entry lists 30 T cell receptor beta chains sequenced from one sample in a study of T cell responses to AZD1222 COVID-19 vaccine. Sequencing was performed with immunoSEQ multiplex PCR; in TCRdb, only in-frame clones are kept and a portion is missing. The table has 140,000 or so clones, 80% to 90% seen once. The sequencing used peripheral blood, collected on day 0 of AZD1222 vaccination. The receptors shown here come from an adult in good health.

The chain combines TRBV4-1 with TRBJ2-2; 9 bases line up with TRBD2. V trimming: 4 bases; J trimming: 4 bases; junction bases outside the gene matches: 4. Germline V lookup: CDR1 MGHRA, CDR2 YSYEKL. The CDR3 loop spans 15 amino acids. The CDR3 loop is CASSPGRGGTGELFF. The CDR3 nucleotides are TGCGCCAGCAGCCCGGGGCGGGGGGGCACCGGGGAGCTGTTTTTT.

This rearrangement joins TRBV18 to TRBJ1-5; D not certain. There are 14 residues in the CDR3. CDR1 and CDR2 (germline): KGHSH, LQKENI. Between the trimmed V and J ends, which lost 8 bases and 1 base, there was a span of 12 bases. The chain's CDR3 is CASARAVSNQPQHF. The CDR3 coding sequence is TGTGCCAGCGCACGGGCGGTGAGCAATCAGCCCCAGCATTTT.

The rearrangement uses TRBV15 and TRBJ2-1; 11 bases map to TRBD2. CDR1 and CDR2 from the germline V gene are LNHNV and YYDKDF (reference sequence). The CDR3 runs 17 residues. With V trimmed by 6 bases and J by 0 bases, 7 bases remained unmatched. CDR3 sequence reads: CATRGGLAGASYNEQFF. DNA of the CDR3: TGTGCCACCAGGGGCGGACTAGCGGGCGCCTCCTACAATGAGCAGTTCTTC.

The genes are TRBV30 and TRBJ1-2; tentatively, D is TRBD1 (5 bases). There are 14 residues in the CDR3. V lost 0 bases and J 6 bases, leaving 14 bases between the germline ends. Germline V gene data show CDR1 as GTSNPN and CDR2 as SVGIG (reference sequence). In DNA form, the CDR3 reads TGTGCCTGGAGTGTACGTGGGGGGGTTCATGGCTACACCTTC. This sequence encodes CAWSVRGGVHGYTF.

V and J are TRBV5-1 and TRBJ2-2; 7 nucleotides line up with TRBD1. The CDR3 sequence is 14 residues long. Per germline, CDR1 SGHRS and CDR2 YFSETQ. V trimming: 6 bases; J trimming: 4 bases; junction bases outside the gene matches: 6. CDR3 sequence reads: CASTRDSSTGELFF. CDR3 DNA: TGCGCCAGCACCCGGGACAGTAGCACCGGGGAGCTGTTTTTT. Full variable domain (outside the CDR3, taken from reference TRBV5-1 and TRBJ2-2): KAGVTQTPRYLIKTRGQQVTLSCSPISGHRSVSWYQQTPGQGLQFLFEYFSETQRNKGNFPGRFSGRQFSNSRSEMNVSTLELGDSALYLCASTRDSSTGELFFGEGSRLTVL.

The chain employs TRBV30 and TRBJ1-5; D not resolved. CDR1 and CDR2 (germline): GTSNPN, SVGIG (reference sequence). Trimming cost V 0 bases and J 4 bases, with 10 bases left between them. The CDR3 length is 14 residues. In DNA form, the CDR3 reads TGTGCCTGGAGTGTACGCAGGTTAAATCAGCCCCAGCATTTT. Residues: CAWSVRRLNQPQHF.

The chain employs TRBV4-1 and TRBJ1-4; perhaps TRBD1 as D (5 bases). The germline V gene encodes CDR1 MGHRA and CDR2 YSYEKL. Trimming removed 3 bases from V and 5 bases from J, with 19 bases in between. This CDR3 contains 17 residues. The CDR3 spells CASSQTSMGRQNEKLFF. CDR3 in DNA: TGCGCCAGCAGCCAGACTTCAATGGGACGACAAAATGAAAAACTGTTTTTT.

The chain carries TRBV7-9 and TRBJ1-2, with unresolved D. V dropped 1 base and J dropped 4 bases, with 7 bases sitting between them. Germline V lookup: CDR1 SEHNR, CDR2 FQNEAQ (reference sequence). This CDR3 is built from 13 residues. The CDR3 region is CASSLGTGYGYTF. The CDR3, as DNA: TGTGCCAGCAGCTTAGGGACGGGCTATGGCTACACCTTC.

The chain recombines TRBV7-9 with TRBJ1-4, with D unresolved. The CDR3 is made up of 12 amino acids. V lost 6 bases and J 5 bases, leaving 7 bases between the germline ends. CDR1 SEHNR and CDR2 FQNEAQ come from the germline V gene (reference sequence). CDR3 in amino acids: CASRERNEKLFF. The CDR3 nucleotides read TGTGCCAGCAGAGAACGAAATGAAAAACTGTTTTTT.

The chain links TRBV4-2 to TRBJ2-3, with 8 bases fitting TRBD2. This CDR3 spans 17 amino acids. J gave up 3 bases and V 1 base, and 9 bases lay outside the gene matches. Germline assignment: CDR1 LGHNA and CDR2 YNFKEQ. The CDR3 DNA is TGTGCCAGCAGCCAAGTAGCGGGACCTATGGAAACAGATACGCAGTATTTT. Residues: CASSQVAGPMETDTQYF.

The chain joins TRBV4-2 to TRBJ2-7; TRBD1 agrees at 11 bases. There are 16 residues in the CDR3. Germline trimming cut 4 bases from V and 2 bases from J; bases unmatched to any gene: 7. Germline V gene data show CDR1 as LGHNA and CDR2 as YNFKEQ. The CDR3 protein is CASSRIPGQGAYEQYF. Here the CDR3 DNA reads TGTGCCAGCAGCCGTATCCCGGGACAGGGGGCCTACGAGCAGTACTTC.

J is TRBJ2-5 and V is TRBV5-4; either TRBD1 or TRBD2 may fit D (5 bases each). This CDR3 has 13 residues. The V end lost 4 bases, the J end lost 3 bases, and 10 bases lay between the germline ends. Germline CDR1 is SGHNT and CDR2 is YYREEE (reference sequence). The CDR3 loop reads CASSTGAKETQYF. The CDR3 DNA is TGTGCCAGCAGCACCGGGGCAAAAGAGACCCAGTACTTC.

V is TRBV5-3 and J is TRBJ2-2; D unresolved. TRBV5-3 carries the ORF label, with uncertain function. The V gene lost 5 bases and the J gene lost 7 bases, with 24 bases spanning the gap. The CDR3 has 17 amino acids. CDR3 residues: CARRSAIPTLFLGELFF. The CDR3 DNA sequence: TGTGCCAGAAGATCAGCAATCCCCACCCTATTTCTCGGGGAGCTGTTTTTT.

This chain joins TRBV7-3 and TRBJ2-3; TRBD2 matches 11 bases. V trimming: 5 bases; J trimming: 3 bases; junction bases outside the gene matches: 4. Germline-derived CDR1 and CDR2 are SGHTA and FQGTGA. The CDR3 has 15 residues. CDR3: CASSASSGRTDTQYF. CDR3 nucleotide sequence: TGTGCCAGCAGCGCATCTAGCGGGAGGACAGATACGCAGTATTTT.

The CDR3 loop is CASGDEKLFF. In DNA, the CDR3 is TGTGCCAGCGGGGATGAAAAACTGTTTTTT. The rearrangement uses TRBV25-1 and TRBJ1-4; D is ambiguous. CDR3 length equals 10 residues. V was trimmed by 8 bases and J by 6 bases, leaving 4 bases between them. CDR1 is MGHDK, CDR2 SYGVNS, per germline.

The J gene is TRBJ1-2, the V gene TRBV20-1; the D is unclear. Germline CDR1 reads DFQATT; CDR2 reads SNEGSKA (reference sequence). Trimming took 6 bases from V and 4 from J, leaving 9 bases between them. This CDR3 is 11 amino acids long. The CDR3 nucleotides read TGCAGTGCGGAAGTTATCTATGGCTACACCTTC. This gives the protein CSAEVIYGYTF.

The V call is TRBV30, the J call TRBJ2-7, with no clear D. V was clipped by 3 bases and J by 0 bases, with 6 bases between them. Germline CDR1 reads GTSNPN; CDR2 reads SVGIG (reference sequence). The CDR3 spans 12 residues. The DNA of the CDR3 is TGTGCCTGGAGCAGGAGCTCCTACGAGCAGTACTTC. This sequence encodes CAWSRSSYEQYF.

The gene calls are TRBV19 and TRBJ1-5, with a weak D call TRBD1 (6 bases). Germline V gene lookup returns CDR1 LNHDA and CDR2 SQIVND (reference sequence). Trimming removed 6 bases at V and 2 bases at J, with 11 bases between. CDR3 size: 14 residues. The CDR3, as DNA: TGTGCCAGTAGGATACAGGGCGGCAATCAGCCCCAGCATTTT. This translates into CASRIQGGNQPQHF.

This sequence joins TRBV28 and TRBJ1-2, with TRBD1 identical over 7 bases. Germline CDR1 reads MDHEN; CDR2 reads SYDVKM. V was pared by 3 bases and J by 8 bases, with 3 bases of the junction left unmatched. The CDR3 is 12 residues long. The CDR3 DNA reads TGTGCCAGCAGTTTGGTCAGGGGGGGCTACACCTTC. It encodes CASSLVRGGYTF.

CDR3 residues: CASSVGAGADTDTQYF. The CDR3 coding sequence is TGTGCCAGCAGCGTCGGAGCGGGAGCAGATACAGATACGCAGTATTTT. The rearrangement links TRBV9 to TRBJ2-3; 8 nucleotides align to TRBD2. Per germline, CDR1 SGDLS and CDR2 YYNGEE. CDR3 length: 16 amino acids. V dropped 2 bases and J dropped 3; count of bases not matched to a gene: 8.

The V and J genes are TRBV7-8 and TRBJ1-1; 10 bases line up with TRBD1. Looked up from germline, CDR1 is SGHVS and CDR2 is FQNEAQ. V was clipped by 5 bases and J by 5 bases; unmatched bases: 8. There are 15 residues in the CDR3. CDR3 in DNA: TGTGCCAGCAGCCCCCGGACAGGGGGAGGAACTGAAGCTTTCTTT. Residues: CASSPRTGGGTEAFF.

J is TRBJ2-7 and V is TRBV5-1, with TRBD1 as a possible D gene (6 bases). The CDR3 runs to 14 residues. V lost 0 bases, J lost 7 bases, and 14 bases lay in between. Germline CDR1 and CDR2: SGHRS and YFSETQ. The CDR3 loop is CASSLGTGSGEQYF. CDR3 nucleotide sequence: TGCGCCAGCAGCTTGGGCACAGGGTCTGGGGAGCAGTACTTC. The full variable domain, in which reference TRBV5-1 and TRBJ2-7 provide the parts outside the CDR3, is KAGVTQTPRYLIKTRGQQVTLSCSPISGHRSVSWYQQTPGQGLQFLFEYFSETQRNKGNFPGRFSGRQFSNSRSEMNVSTLELGDSALYLCASSLGTGSGEQYFGPGTRLTVT.

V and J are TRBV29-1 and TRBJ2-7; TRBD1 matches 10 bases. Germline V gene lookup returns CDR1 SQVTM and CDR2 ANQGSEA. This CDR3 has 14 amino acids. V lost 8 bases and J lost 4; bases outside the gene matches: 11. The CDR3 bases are TGCAGCTGCTCCAGGACAGGGGGTGTTTACGAGCAGTACTTC. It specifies CSCSRTGGVYEQYF.

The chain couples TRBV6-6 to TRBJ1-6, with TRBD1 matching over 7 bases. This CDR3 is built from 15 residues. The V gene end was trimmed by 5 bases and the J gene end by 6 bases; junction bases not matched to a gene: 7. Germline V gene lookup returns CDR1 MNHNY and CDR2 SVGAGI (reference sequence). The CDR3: CASSKRDSANSPLHF. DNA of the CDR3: TGTGCCAGCAGTAAACGGGACAGTGCTAATTCACCCCTCCACTTT.

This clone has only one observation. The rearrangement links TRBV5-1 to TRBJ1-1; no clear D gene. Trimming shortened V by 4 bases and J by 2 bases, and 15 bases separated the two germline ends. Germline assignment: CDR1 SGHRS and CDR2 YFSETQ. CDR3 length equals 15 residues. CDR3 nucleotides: TGCGCCAGCAGCCTAAGCATCAGTTACAACACTGAAGCTTTCTTT. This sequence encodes CASSLSISYNTEAFF.

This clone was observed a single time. In DNA form, the CDR3 reads TGTGCCAGTATCGACAGGGGGGAAATGAACACTGAAGCTTTCTTT. This encodes CASIDRGEMNTEAFF. V usage is TRBV19 and J usage is TRBJ1-1; 9 nucleotides align to TRBD1. The CDR3 loop spans 15 amino acids. CDR1 is LNHDA and CDR2 is SQIVND in the germline V gene (reference sequence). V shed 7 bases, J shed 0 bases, and the junction held 6 bases outside the gene matches.

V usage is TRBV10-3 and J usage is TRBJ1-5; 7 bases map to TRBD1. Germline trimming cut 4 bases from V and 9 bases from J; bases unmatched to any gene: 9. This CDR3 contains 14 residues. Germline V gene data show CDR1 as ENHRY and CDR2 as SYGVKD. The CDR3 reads CAISGGTVGGPQHF. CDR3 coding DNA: TGTGCCATCAGTGGGGGGACAGTGGGAGGGCCCCAGCATTTT.

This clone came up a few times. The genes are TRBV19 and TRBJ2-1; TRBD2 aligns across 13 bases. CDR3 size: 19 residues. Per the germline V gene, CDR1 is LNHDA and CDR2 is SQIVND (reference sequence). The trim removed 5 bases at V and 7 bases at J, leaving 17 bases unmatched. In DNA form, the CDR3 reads TGTGCCAGTAGTCCAACTAGCGGGGGGGACCTTGGCCTGCGGAATGAGCAGTTCTTC. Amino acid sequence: CASSPTSGGDLGLRNEQFF. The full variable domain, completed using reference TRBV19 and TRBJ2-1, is DGGITQSPKYLFRKEGQNVTLSCEQNLNHDAMYWYRQDPGQGLRLIYYSQIVNDFQKGDIAEGYSVSREKKESFPLTVTSAQKNPTAFYLCASSPTSGGDLGLRNEQFFGPGTRLTVL.

CDR3 sequence reads: CASSFVQGVDTQYF. In DNA, the CDR3 is TGTGCCAGCAGTTTTGTACAGGGGGTTGATACGCAGTATTTT. This chain connects TRBV27 to TRBJ2-3, with 8 bases lining up with TRBD1. Germline V gives CDR1 MNHEY, CDR2 SMNVEV (reference sequence). The V and J ends lost 3 bases and 6 bases, in that order; junction bases with no gene match: 5. CDR3 length: 14 amino acids.

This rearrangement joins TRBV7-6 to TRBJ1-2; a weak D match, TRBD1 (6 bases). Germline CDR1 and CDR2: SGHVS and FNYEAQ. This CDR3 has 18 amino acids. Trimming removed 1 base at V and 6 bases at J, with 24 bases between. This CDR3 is CASSLEGTGILTDHGYTF. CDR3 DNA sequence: TGTGCCAGCAGCTTAGAGGGAACAGGGATCCTTACAGATCATGGCTACACCTTC. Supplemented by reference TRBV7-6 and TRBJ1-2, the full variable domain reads GAGVSQSPRYKVTKRGQDVALRCDPISGHVSLYWYRQALGQGPEFLTYFNYEAQQDKSGLPNDRFSAERPEGSISTLTIQRTEQRDSAMYRCASSLEGTGILTDHGYTFGSGTRLTVV.